This is a list of T cell receptor beta chains from one sample in a study of identical twins' blood T cells. TCRdb processed the 5' RACE reads anew with MiXCR; each CDR3 protein has one entry. The sample includes roughly 340,000 distinct CDR3 sequences, approximately 30% of them seen just once. Sequencing input: PBMCs. These receptors all stem from a woman between 18 and 50 years old in good health. Both conserved end residues are part of each CDR3. Each record gives: D gene, J gene, V gene, clone size, CDR3 protein, CDR3 DNA. The D gene is left open where the match is weak. Clone size is not always given. Where it is, it says once, few, many or a class for expanded clones.

TRBD2 TRBJ2-7 TRBV4-3 few CASSQRSGIDYEQYF TGCGCCAGCAGCCAGAGAAGCGGGATAGACTACGAGCAGTACTTC
- TRBJ1-2 TRBV7-9 - CASSGDTPNYGYTF TGTGCCAGCAGCGGGGACACCCCTAACTATGGCTACACCTTC
- TRBJ1-5 TRBV10-2 many CASSESGFVQPQHF TGCGCCAGCAGTGAGTCAGGGTTCGTCCAGCCCCAGCATTTT
- TRBJ1-2 TRBV19 - CASSTGGYDYTF TGTGCCAGCTCGACGGGAGGCTATGACTACACCTTC
- TRBJ1-1 TRBV7-9 many CASSGANTEAFF TGTGCCAGCAGCGGGGCGAACACTGAAGCTTTCTTT
TRBD1 TRBJ1-3 TRBV6-6 few CASSSDRASGNTIYF TGTGCCAGCAGTTCCGACAGGGCCTCTGGAAACACCATATATTTT
- TRBJ1-6 TRBV7-2 - CASSLPSNSPLHF TGTGCCAGCAGCTTACCTTCGAATTCACCCCTCCACTTT
TRBD2 TRBJ2-1 TRBV20-1 - CSAPRTSGGNFEQFF TGCAGTGCTCCTAGGACTAGCGGGGGAAACTTTGAGCAGTTCTTC
- TRBJ2-2 TRBV27 - CASSLSWDTGELFF TGTGCCAGCAGTTTATCATGGGACACCGGGGAGCTGTTTTTT
TRBD2 TRBJ2-7 TRBV20-1 few CSARDPLAGGYGEQYF TGCAGTGCTAGAGACCCACTAGCGGGAGGATATGGCGAGCAGTACTTC
- TRBJ2-7 TRBV25-1 - CASSELRSEGQAYEQYF TGTGCCAGCAGTGAATTAAGGAGCGAGGGACAAGCCTACGAGCAGTACTTC
- TRBJ1-1 TRBV7-9 - CASSLRERGNTEAFF TGTGCCAGCAGCTTACGGGAAAGGGGAAACACTGAAGCTTTCTTT
- TRBJ2-2 TRBV9 few CASSVRNTGELFF TGTGCCAGCAGCGTCCGAAACACCGGGGAGCTGTTTTTT
TRBD2 TRBJ2-1 TRBV20-1 - CSAMGTSGNRNEQFF TGCAGTGCTATGGGGACTAGCGGGAATAGGAATGAGCAGTTCTTC
- TRBJ1-1 TRBV7-9 few CASSLVRAAPGAEAFF TGTGCCAGCAGCTTAGTAAGGGCAGCCCCCGGGGCTGAAGCTTTCTTT
- TRBJ2-1 TRBV5-1 - CASRHQAGDNEQFF TGCGCCAGCAGGCACCAAGCGGGCGACAATGAGCAGTTCTTC
TRBD2 TRBJ2-1 TRBV20-1 - CSARAPGLARYNEQFF TGCAGTGCTAGAGCACCTGGACTAGCGCGTTACAATGAGCAGTTCTTC
- TRBJ2-2 TRBV2 few CASSKGHTGELFF TGTGCCAGCAGTAAGGGGCACACCGGGGAGCTGTTTTTT
- TRBJ2-5 TRBV14 few CASSQSSKTQYF TGTGCCAGCAGCCAATCTTCGAAGACCCAGTACTTC
- TRBJ2-3 TRBV5-1 - CASSFGRDTDTQYF TGCGCCAGCAGTTTTGGACGGGACACAGATACGCAGTATTTT
- TRBJ1-1 TRBV6-5 - CASSLGFVGAEAFF TGTGCCAGCAGTTTAGGGTTCGTCGGCGCTGAAGCTTTCTTT
- TRBJ2-2 TRBV29-1 - CSVDNGLGTGELFF TGCAGCGTTGATAACGGTCTCGGCACCGGGGAGCTGTTTTTT
TRBD1 TRBJ1-4 TRBV20-1 few CSAPKTGMGEKLFF TGCAGTGCTCCAAAGACAGGGATGGGTGAAAAACTGTTTTTT
- TRBJ2-6 TRBV5-1 few CASSDTDHSGANVLTF TGCGCCAGCAGTGACACCGACCACTCTGGGGCCAACGTCCTGACTTTC
TRBD1 TRBJ1-2 TRBV20-1 - CSARASNRGLGYGYTF TGCAGTGCTAGAGCCAGCAACAGGGGATTGGGCTATGGCTACACCTTC
- TRBJ1-1 TRBV7-9 - CASSFVQENTEAFF TGTGCCAGCAGCTTTGTACAAGAGAACACTGAAGCTTTCTTT
- TRBJ1-1 TRBV12-3/TRBV12-4 - CASKGDWEVAFF TGTGCCAGCAAGGGGGACTGGGAGGTAGCTTTCTTT
TRBD2 TRBJ2-1 TRBV19 - CASSMAGGSYNEQFF TGTGCCAGTAGTATGGCGGGGGGATCCTACAATGAGCAGTTCTTC
- TRBJ1-2 TRBV20-1 - CSAIVSSYGYTF TGCAGTGCTATAGTGTCTAGCTATGGCTACACCTTC
- TRBJ1-4 TRBV4-3 few CASSPRTVQNEKLFF TGCGCCAGCAGCCCACGGACCGTCCAGAATGAAAAACTGTTTTTT
TRBD1 TRBJ1-1 TRBV27 - CASSLTGQVSTEAFF TGTGCCAGCAGTTTAACGGGACAGGTGAGCACTGAAGCTTTCTTT
- TRBJ1-1 TRBV6-2/TRBV6-3 few CASSYAGHLNTEAFF TGTGCCAGCAGTTACGCGGGACACTTGAACACTGAAGCTTTCTTT
- TRBJ1-4 TRBV5-1 - CASSLHLATNEKLFF TGCGCCAGCAGCTTACACCTTGCAACTAATGAAAAACTGTTTTTT
TRBD2 TRBJ2-3 TRBV20-1 - CSARKSQEGVAGTQYF TGCAGTGCTAGGAAATCCCAGGAGGGGGTAGCGGGAACGCAGTATTTT
TRBD2 TRBJ2-1 TRBV9 - CASSVRSSGPLHNEQFF TGTGCCAGCAGCGTAAGGTCTAGCGGCCCACTCCACAATGAGCAGTTCTTC
- TRBJ2-5 TRBV18 - CASSPRNGQETQYF TGTGCCAGCTCACCACGTAACGGTCAAGAGACCCAGTACTTC
- TRBJ2-3 TRBV14 once CASSNGEYTQYF TGTGCCAGCAGCAATGGTGAATATACGCAGTATTTT
TRBD1 TRBJ2-7 TRBV20-1 few CSAGQGSWSYEQYF TGCAGTGCTGGACAGGGAAGCTGGTCCTACGAGCAGTACTTC
- TRBJ2-5 TRBV2 - CASRGDSSETQYF TGTGCCAGCAGGGGGGACTCCTCGGAGACCCAGTACTTC
- TRBJ1-2 TRBV12-3/TRBV12-4 many CASGRNEAGEHGYTF TGTGCCAGCGGCCGAAACGAAGCAGGGGAACATGGCTACACCTTC
- TRBJ1-3 TRBV3-1 many CASSQYTSGNTIYF TGTGCCAGCAGCCAATACACCTCTGGAAACACCATATATTTT
- TRBJ2-5 TRBV5-1 few CASSYVPGPQETQYF TGCGCCAGCAGCTATGTCCCGGGCCCACAAGAGACCCAGTACTTC
- TRBJ1-1 TRBV5-1 few CASSLDIYTEAFF TGCGCCAGCAGCTTGGACATCTACACTGAAGCTTTCTTT
TRBD2 TRBJ2-7 TRBV29-1 few CSALSGVSYEQYF TGCAGCGCCCTTAGCGGGGTCTCCTACGAGCAGTACTTC
- TRBJ2-7 TRBV5-1 few CASSEGTTSYEQYF TGCGCCAGCAGCGAGGGGACAACCTCCTACGAGCAGTACTTC
- TRBJ1-2 TRBV29-1 - CSVVPTFGYTF TGCAGCGTTGTACCTACCTTTGGCTACACCTTC
TRBD1 TRBJ1-1 TRBV5-1 - CASSLEGQANTEAFF TGCGCCAGCAGCTTGGAGGGACAGGCTAACACTGAAGCTTTCTTT
- TRBJ2-2 TRBV10-3 - CASRVRDGKATGELFF TGTGCCAGCAGGGTTCGGGACGGAAAGGCCACCGGGGAGCTGTTTTTT
TRBD1 TRBJ1-1 TRBV9 - CASSVEGAEQAFF TGTGCCAGCAGCGTAGAGGGGGCCGAACAAGCTTTCTTT
- TRBJ2-1 TRBV11-2 few CASSARHATYGSSYNEQFF TGTGCCAGCAGCGCCCGGCACGCTACTTACGGGAGCTCCTACAATGAGCAGTTCTTC
- TRBJ2-3 TRBV29-1 many CSVEGRTTDTQYF TGCAGCGTCGAGGGGAGGACCACAGATACGCAGTATTTT
- TRBJ1-1 TRBV20-1 - CSARKDTTNTEAFF TGCAGTGCTAGGAAAGACACCACGAACACTGAAGCTTTCTTT
TRBD1 TRBJ1-1 TRBV15 - CATSSLGTDQAFF TGTGCCACCAGCAGTTTGGGGACAGACCAAGCTTTCTTT
- TRBJ2-2 TRBV12-3/TRBV12-4 once CASSPSRPGELFF TGTGCCAGCAGTCCCAGCCGGCCCGGGGAGCTGTTTTTT